This entry lists 18 T cell receptor beta chains sequenced from one sample in a study of blood T cell repertoires in COVID-19. Repertoires were generated with immunoSEQ multiplex PCR, while TCRdb's copy carries only in-frame clones and drops some. The table shows approximately 480,000 clones, with 75% to 90% occurring only once. The sample taken for sequencing was peripheral blood. These receptors were collected from a man between 18 and 29 years old with COVID-19, enrolled during active disease.

The J gene is TRBJ2-3, the V gene TRBV6-6; 9 bases line up with TRBD1. The germline V gene encodes CDR1 MNHNY and CDR2 SVGAGI (reference sequence). CDR3 size: 15 residues. Unmatched junction bases numbered 7, after V lost 4 bases and J lost 5 bases. CDR3 in DNA: TGTGCCAGCAGTTCTAAACAGGGGGCGGGAGATACGCAGTATTTT. Its protein is CASSSKQGAGDTQYF.

This clone was recorded only once. The chain combines TRBV5-4 with TRBJ2-3, with D possibly being TRBD2 (6 bases). The CDR3 is 14 amino acids. Trimming pared 0 bases from V and 4 bases from J, leaving 9 bases between. Germline assignment: CDR1 SGHNT and CDR2 YYREEE (reference sequence). The CDR3 region is CASSLDLASDTQYF. CDR3 coding DNA: TGTGCCAGCAGCTTGGATCTAGCGTCAGATACGCAGTATTTT. Full variable domain (remainder filled in from reference TRBV5-4 and TRBJ2-3): ETGVTQSPTHLIKTRGQQVTLRCSSQSGHNTVSWYQQALGQGPQFIFQYYREEENGRGNFPPRFSGLQFPNYSSELNVNALELDDSALYLCASSLDLASDTQYFGPGTRLTVL.

The CDR3 sequence is CASSPLAGGSWEQFF. The CDR3 coding sequence is TGTGCCAGCAGTCCCTTAGCGGGGGGATCGTGGGAGCAGTTCTTC. V and J are TRBV6-5 and TRBJ2-1, with 10 positions matching TRBD2. The CDR3 spans 15 residues. V lost 5 bases and J lost 10; bases outside the gene matches: 11. Germline CDR1 reads MNHEY; CDR2 reads SVGAGI.

The chain is built from TRBV3-1 (or the pseudogene TRBV3-2) and TRBJ2-5, with D hard to call. The CDR3 runs to 11 residues. The ends were cut back, 3 bases at V and 3 bases at J, with 2 bases in the middle. Germline loops: CDR1 LGHDT, CDR2 YNNKEL (reference sequence). The CDR3 sequence is CASSHEETQYF. For the CDR3, the DNA is TGTGCCAGCAGCCACGAAGAGACCCAGTACTTC.

The chain joins TRBV18 to TRBJ2-3; 8 positions match TRBD1. Trimming cost V 2 bases and J 6 bases; bases outside gene matches: 7. Germline CDR1 is KGHSH and CDR2 is LQKENI. The CDR3 contains 15 residues. This CDR3 is CASSPEQGARDTQYF. As DNA, the CDR3 is TGTGCCAGCTCACCAGAGCAGGGGGCGAGGGATACGCAGTATTTT.

The chain couples TRBV6-5 to TRBJ1-5, with D possibly being TRBD1 (6 bases). The CDR3 runs to 14 residues. CDR1 is MNHEY, CDR2 SVGAGI, per germline. The ends were cut back, 5 bases at V and 4 bases at J, with 12 bases in the middle. CDR3 coding DNA: TGTGCCAGCAGTAGGGGGGGCGTGAATCAGCCCCAGCATTTT. It yields the protein CASSRGGVNQPQHF.

The chain combines TRBV6-1 with TRBJ2-1, with D possibly matching TRBD2 (6 bases). This CDR3 contains 15 residues. CDR1 is MNHNS, CDR2 SASEGT, per germline. V lost 1 base and J lost 6, with 13 bases in between. This chain's CDR3 is CASSEGSWGGNEQFF. DNA for the CDR3: TGTGCCAGCAGTGAAGGGAGTTGGGGAGGCAATGAGCAGTTCTTC.

The chain links TRBV21-1 to TRBJ2-3; TRBD1 reflects the table's D call only, with no check against the DNA. TRBV21-1 is annotated as a pseudogene. This CDR3 has 16 amino acids. In nucleotides, the CDR3 is TGTGCCAGCAGCAAAGTGGGGCCTAGGCCCACAGATACGCAGTATTTT. Encoded protein: CASSKVGPRPTDTQYF.

The CDR3 bases are TGTGCCAGCAGCCCACTGACCGGGGAGCTGTTTTTT. It is translated as CASSPLTGELFF. The rearrangement links TRBV7-8 to TRBJ2-2; no definite D call. V gave up 5 bases and J gave up 5 bases, with 6 bases separating them. This CDR3 is 12 amino acids long. From germline, CDR1 is SGHVS and CDR2 FQNEAQ. Full variable domain (remainder filled in from reference TRBV7-8 and TRBJ2-2): GAGVSQSPRYKVAKRGQDVALRCDPISGHVSLFWYQQALGQGPEFLTYFQNEAQLDKSGLPSDRFFAERPEGSVSTLKIQRTQQEDSAVYLCASSPLTGELFFGEGSRLTVL.

The V call is TRBV9, the J call TRBJ2-7; D is possibly TRBD2 (6 bases). Trimming stripped 4 bases from V and 3 bases from J, with 14 bases between. The CDR3 sequence is 14 residues long. CDR1 is SGDLS, CDR2 YYNGEE, per germline. CDR3 in DNA: TGTGCCAGCAGCCCCTATTCGGGGGTCTACGAGCAGTACTTC. The encoded protein is CASSPYSGVYEQYF. The whole variable domain, remainder taken from reference TRBV9 and TRBJ2-7, is DSGVTQTPKHLITATGQRVTLRCSPRSGDLSVYWYQQSLDQGLQFLIQYYNGEERAKGNILERFSAQQFPDLHSELNLSSLELGDSALYFCASSPYSGVYEQYFGPGTRLTVT.

The chain couples TRBV24-1 to TRBJ2-1; possibly TRBD1 for D (6 bases). Trimming removed 1 base from V and 3 bases from J, with 21 bases in between. The CDR3 is 19 amino acids. Per the germline V gene, CDR1 is KGHDR and CDR2 is SFDVKD. The CDR3 DNA is TGTGCCACCAGTGATTTCGGACTCAGGGGTCGGTTTGGCTACAATGAGCAGTTCTTC. This translates into CATSDFGLRGRFGYNEQFF.

The chain has TRBV15 and TRBJ2-3; D might be TRBD2 (5 bases). Trimming removed 1 base at V and 2 bases at J, with 16 bases between. Germline V lookup: CDR1 LNHNV, CDR2 YYDKDF (reference sequence). The CDR3 extends over 17 amino acids. CDR3 sequence: CATSRGLIGLNTDTQYF. CDR3 nucleotides: TGTGCCACCAGCAGAGGATTGATTGGACTGAACACAGATACGCAGTATTTT.

The chain joins TRBV18 to TRBJ1-2, with no clear D. There are 15 residues in the CDR3. Germline assignment: CDR1 KGHSH and CDR2 LQKENI. V lost 3 bases and J 0 bases, leaving 11 bases between the germline ends. The CDR3 sequence: CASSPSAEANYGYTF. In DNA, the CDR3 is TGTGCCAGCTCACCTTCCGCGGAAGCTAACTATGGCTACACCTTC.

The V and J genes are TRBV6-6 and TRBJ2-1, with D perhaps matching TRBD1 (5 bases). Germline V lookup: CDR1 MNHNY, CDR2 SVGAGI (reference sequence). V lost 0 bases and J 5 bases, leaving 14 bases between the germline ends. This CDR3 contains 16 residues. This CDR3 is CASSYSSKQGNNEQFF. The CDR3 DNA reads TGTGCCAGCAGTTACTCGAGTAAGCAGGGCAACAATGAGCAGTTCTTC.

The chain is built from TRBV5-4 and TRBJ2-5; tentative D call: TRBD2 (5 bases). The CDR3 contains 15 residues. Germline V gene sequence: CDR1 SGHNT, CDR2 YYREEE (reference sequence). The V end was cut by 3 bases, the J end by 0 bases, with 12 bases between. The CDR3 here is CASSSWAGYQETQYF. CDR3 DNA sequence: TGTGCCAGCAGCTCCTGGGCGGGCTACCAAGAGACCCAGTACTTC.

V is TRBV3-1 (or the pseudogene TRBV3-2) and J is TRBJ2-4, with 7 bases that match TRBD2. CDR1 is LGHDT, CDR2 YNNKEL, per germline (reference sequence). The CDR3 sequence is 18 residues long. V gave up 5 bases and J gave up 8 bases; unmatched junction bases: 21. The CDR3 region has the DNA TGTGCCAGCAGCTTTCTTCGGCCTAGCGGTTCCCTAAGAGACATTCAGTACTTC. Protein: CASSFLRPSGSLRDIQYF.

V usage is TRBV2 and J usage is TRBJ2-3; TRBD2 might be the D (6 bases). Between the trimmed V and J ends, which lost 7 bases and 5 bases, there was a span of 19 bases. CDR1 SNHLY and CDR2 FYNNEI come from the germline V gene. The CDR3 length is 15 residues. The CDR3 spells CASNLLGVGGDTQYF. The CDR3, as DNA: TGTGCCAGCAACCTTTTGGGGGTCGGGGGAGATACGCAGTATTTT.

The chain links TRBV18 to TRBJ1-6; D not resolved. The CDR3 covers 15 residues. Germline CDR1 is KGHSH and CDR2 is LQKENI. Deletions cut 6 bases from V and 9 bases from J, with 18 bases between. The CDR3 region is CASSLLPTRGSPLHF. The CDR3 nucleotides are TGTGCCAGCTCCTTGCTCCCCACGAGAGGTTCACCCCTCCACTTT.